The 31 T cell receptor beta chains below were found in one sample sequenced in a study of T-cell reconstitution after alpha-beta-depleted transplantation in children. Construction of the TCRbeta library involved unique molecular identifiers. Using its own MiXCR run on the PCR reads, TCRdb lists one record per CDR3 protein. The sample has fewer than 130,000 distinct CDR3 sequences; 10% are singletons. The sample here was PBMCs from the stem cell graft donor, taken from the stem cell graft. These TCRs come from a human donor who donated a stem cell graft to a child with acute lymphoblastic leukemia.

This clonotype was recorded many times. The CDR3 reads CASSYGRTREQYF. CDR3 nucleotide sequence: TGTGCCAGCAGCTACGGCAGGACGAGAGAGCAGTACTTC. This chain connects TRBV14 to TRBJ2-7, with D uncertain. The V end lost 5 bases, the J end lost 7 bases, and 15 bases lay between the germline ends. The CDR3 runs to 13 residues. CDR1 is SGHDN and CDR2 is FVKESK in the germline V gene. The full variable domain, its missing parts supplied by reference TRBV14 and TRBJ2-7, is EAGVTQFPSHSVIEKGQTVTLRCDPISGHDNLYWYRRVMGKEIKFLLHFVKESKQDESGMPNNRFLAERTGGTYSTLKVQPAELEDSGVYFCASSYGRTREQYFGPGTRLTVT.

This clonotype was observed many times. CDR3 loop: CAIRSGTDSNQPQHF. The CDR3 DNA follows: TGTGCCATCAGATCCGGGACGGATAGCAATCAGCCCCAGCATTTT. This rearrangement joins TRBV10-3 to TRBJ1-5; possibly TRBD1 for D (5 bases). CDR3 size: 15 residues. Trimming cost V 6 bases and J 0 bases, with 12 bases left between them. Per the germline V gene, CDR1 is ENHRY and CDR2 is SYGVKD.

In its sample, this clonotype was seen many times. The chain couples TRBV5-1 to TRBJ1-2; D possibly corresponds to TRBD1 (6 bases). CDR3 length equals 14 residues. V lost 4 bases and J lost 6, with 16 bases in between. Germline loops: CDR1 SGHRS, CDR2 YFSETQ. The CDR3 is CASSDGQRSDGYTF. DNA of the CDR3: TGCGCCAGCAGCGACGGACAGAGGTCTGATGGCTACACCTTC.

The rearrangement links TRBV7-6 to TRBJ1-1; D is uncertain. The germline CDR1 and CDR2 sequences are SGHVS and FNYEAQ. Trimming left V 5 bases short and J 8 bases short, with 9 bases between. The CDR3 is 11 amino acids. CDR3 protein: CASSPGVEAFF. In DNA, the CDR3 is TGTGCCAGCAGCCCGGGTGTAGAAGCTTTCTTT.

This clonotype was seen more than once but under ten times. The V gene is TRBV7-3, the J gene TRBJ2-3; 11 bases map to TRBD2. Losses at the gene ends were 5 bases for V and 10 bases for J; bases not matched to a gene: 14. The germline V gene has CDR1 SGHTA and CDR2 FQGTGA. There are 16 residues in the CDR3. The CDR3 here is CASSPMVAGGPSAQYF. The DNA of the CDR3 is TGTGCCAGCAGCCCAATGGTAGCGGGAGGGCCGTCGGCGCAGTATTTT.

This clonotype has a count of ten or more. The chain carries TRBV5-1 and TRBJ2-6, with no clear D. Trimming took 8 bases from V and 4 from J, leaving 10 bases between them. CDR3 length: 13 residues. Per the germline V gene, CDR1 is SGHRS and CDR2 is YFSETQ. CDR3 DNA: TGCGCCAGTGGCCTAGGGGGGGCCAACGTCCTGACTTTC. Its protein is CASGLGGANVLTF.

This clonotype was counted many times. The chain carries TRBV7-2 and TRBJ2-1; perhaps TRBD2 as D (6 bases). Germline V gives CDR1 SGHTA, CDR2 FQGNSA. V lost 0 bases and J 2 bases, leaving 14 bases between the germline ends. The CDR3 has 17 amino acids. The CDR3 here is CASSLASLAPTYNEQFF. As DNA, the CDR3 is TGTGCCAGCAGCTTAGCCTCACTAGCTCCCACCTACAATGAGCAGTTCTTC.

This chain joins TRBV15 and TRBJ2-3, with TRBD2 matching 9 bases. V was pared by 8 bases and J by 0 bases, with 12 bases of the junction left unmatched. Germline-derived CDR1 and CDR2 are LNHNV and YYDKDF (reference sequence). The CDR3 length is 17 residues. In nucleotides, the CDR3 is TGTGCCACCCTTAGCGGGGGCCTCTTGTCTAGCACAGATACGCAGTATTTT. Translation gives CATLSGGLLSSTDTQYF.

This clonotype was recorded many times. The rearrangement links TRBV29-1 to TRBJ2-7; D is possibly TRBD2 (5 bases). The germline CDR1 and CDR2 sequences are SQVTM and ANQGSEA. The CDR3 consists of 12 residues. With 6 bases removed from V and 5 bases from J, the gap between germline ends came to 14 bases. CDR3 coding DNA: TGCAGCGTAGACACGACTAACAACGAGCAGTACTTC. This codes for CSVDTTNNEQYF.

This clonotype was seen many times. V is TRBV18 and J is TRBJ2-2, with D tentatively TRBD2 (5 bases). CDR3 length: 14 residues. Trimming removed 6 bases from V and 0 bases from J, with 8 bases in between. Germline V CDR1 and CDR2: KGHSH, LQKENI. The chain's CDR3 is CASSPGTNTGELFF. Written as DNA, the CDR3 is TGTGCCAGCTCGCCGGGGACGAACACCGGGGAGCTGTTTTTT.

This clonotype was seen repeatedly, ten times or more. The chain joins TRBV5-1 to TRBJ2-2; D call uncertain. The CDR3 is 17 amino acids. Looked up from germline, CDR1 is SGHRS and CDR2 is YFSETQ. Trimming left V 1 base short and J 1 base short, with 14 bases between. CDR3: CASSLPVSGLNTGELFF. CDR3 DNA: TGCGCCAGCAGCTTGCCGGTTTCGGGCCTGAACACCGGGGAGCTGTTTTTT.

The sample holds many counts of this clonotype. The chain combines TRBV20-1 with TRBJ2-7; 7 positions match TRBD1. J was trimmed by 4 bases and V by 0 bases; bases with no gene match: 9. Germline V gene lookup returns CDR1 DFQATT and CDR2 SNEGSKA (reference sequence). The length of the CDR3 is 15 residues. CDR3 DNA sequence: TGCAGTGCTAGAGAACGACAAAGGGACAGATACGAGCAGTACTTC. This codes for CSARERQRDRYEQYF.

This clonotype was found many times. This chain joins TRBV4-1 and TRBJ1-4; D perhaps matches TRBD1 (6 bases). Per germline, CDR1 MGHRA and CDR2 YSYEKL. V gave up 0 bases and J gave up 7 bases, with 21 bases separating them. The CDR3 length is 18 residues. The CDR3 DNA is TGCGCCAGCAGCCAAGAAGGGGAACAGGGCCCCTCGGGTGAAAAACTGTTTTTT. Translating it yields CASSQEGEQGPSGEKLFF.

J is TRBJ2-7 and V is TRBV10-3, with TRBD1 matching over 9 bases. CDR3 size: 14 residues. Germline V gives CDR1 ENHRY, CDR2 SYGVKD. V shed 6 bases, J shed 2 bases, and the junction held 5 bases outside the gene matches. The CDR3 sequence: CAIRTGGGAYEQYF. CDR3 in DNA: TGTGCCATCAGGACAGGGGGGGGAGCCTACGAGCAGTACTTC.

This clonotype came up many times. The chain links TRBV28 to TRBJ2-5; 8 positions agree with TRBD1. This CDR3 is 15 amino acids long. The junction had 6 bases not matched to a gene; V was cut back by 2 bases and J by 4 bases. Germline V lookup: CDR1 MDHEN, CDR2 SYDVKM. The CDR3 sequence: CASSLAGGRGETQYF. CDR3 DNA sequence: TGTGCCAGCAGTTTAGCAGGGGGCAGGGGAGAGACCCAGTACTTC.

This clonotype has a count of ten or more. The chain combines TRBV5-1 with TRBJ2-1, with 7 bases that match TRBD1. J lost 3 bases, V lost 4 bases, and 7 bases had no gene match. This CDR3 contains 15 residues. CDR1 SGHRS and CDR2 YFSETQ come from the germline V gene. CDR3 sequence: CASSGDRVLYNEQFF. The DNA for the CDR3 is TGCGCCAGCAGCGGTGACAGGGTACTCTACAATGAGCAGTTCTTC.

This clonotype has at least ten counts. The genes are TRBV27 and TRBJ1-6, with D perhaps TRBD1 (6 bases). CDR3 length: 13 residues. Germline V gene lookup returns CDR1 MNHEY and CDR2 SMNVEV (reference sequence). V was cut by 5 bases and J by 8 bases, with 10 bases left in between. The CDR3 nucleotides read TGTGCCAGCAGTACCAGGGGCGATTCACCCCTCCACTTT. Amino acids: CASSTRGDSPLHF.

This clonotype was counted ten times or more. The chain couples TRBV25-1 to TRBJ1-4, with a weak D call TRBD1 (5 bases). The ends were cut back, 2 bases at V and 3 bases at J, with 7 bases in the middle. The CDR3 loop spans 14 amino acids. CDR1 and CDR2 (germline): MGHDK, SYGVNS. CDR3 DNA: TGTGCCAGCAGTGAACAGGGTCCTAATGAAAAACTGTTTTTT. It translates to CASSEQGPNEKLFF.

The sample holds many counts of this clonotype. The gene calls are TRBV5-1 and TRBJ2-7; D perhaps matches TRBD2 (6 bases). Germline loops: CDR1 SGHRS, CDR2 YFSETQ. This CDR3 has 14 amino acids. Trimming stripped 4 bases from V and 4 bases from J, with 15 bases between. The CDR3 DNA is TGCGCCAGCAGCCCCGCGCTAGCGTCTTACGAGCAGTACTTC. It translates to CASSPALASYEQYF.

This clonotype was counted at least ten times. The rearrangement uses TRBV19 and TRBJ2-7; 9 bases agree with TRBD1. The V segment lost 5 bases and the J segment 2 bases; nucleotides outside the gene matches: 7. Germline values: CDR1 LNHDA, CDR2 SQIVND (reference sequence). This CDR3 is built from 15 residues. CDR3 nucleotides: TGTGCCAGTAGTCCCCCGGGACAGGGCCCCTACGAGCAGTACTTC. It encodes CASSPPGQGPYEQYF.

This clonotype was counted at least ten times. CDR3 sequence reads: CASSLLAGGSTDTQYF. CDR3 sequence (DNA): TGTGCCAGCAGTCTACTAGCGGGGGGGAGCACAGATACGCAGTATTTT. The chain recombines TRBV27 with TRBJ2-3; 13 bases align to TRBD2. The germline gives CDR1 MNHEY, CDR2 SMNVEV (reference sequence). The V and J ends lost 5 bases and 0 bases, in that order; junction bases with no gene match: 2. The CDR3 has 16 residues.

This clonotype was observed at least ten times. This sequence joins TRBV28 and TRBJ1-1; D is unclear. Germline CDR1 and CDR2: MDHEN and SYDVKM. The CDR3 contains 14 residues. Trimming removed 6 bases at V and 6 bases at J, with 17 bases between. The CDR3 sequence is CASSGKHGIPEAFF. In DNA, the CDR3 is TGTGCCAGCAGCGGAAAGCATGGGATCCCTGAAGCTTTCTTT.

The sample holds many counts of this clonotype. The J gene is TRBJ1-5, the V gene TRBV2; TRBD1 agrees at 10 bases. After removal of 5 bases from V and 1 base from J, the junction contained 11 bases not matched to a gene. The CDR3 spans 18 residues. Germline V lookup: CDR1 SNHLY, CDR2 FYNNEI. Here the CDR3 DNA reads TGTGCCAGCAGTTTTCCCGGGACAGGGGCCGGGAGCAATCAGCCCCAGCATTTT. Protein sequence: CASSFPGTGAGSNQPQHF.

The chain recombines TRBV7-6 with TRBJ2-2; D is unresolved. Germline V CDR1 and CDR2: SGHVS, FNYEAQ. V dropped 5 bases and J dropped 0 bases, with 16 bases sitting between them. This CDR3 comprises 17 residues. The CDR3, as DNA: TGTGCCAGCAGCCCCATATTTTTCGCATCGAACACCGGGGAGCTGTTTTTT. This gives the protein CASSPIFFASNTGELFF.

The table lists this clonotype with many counts. V is TRBV7-9 and J is TRBJ1-1; weak D call: TRBD1 (6 bases). V shed 2 bases and J shed 4 bases, with 17 bases lying between them. Germline V gives CDR1 SEHNR, CDR2 FQNEAQ (reference sequence). CDR3 length: 16 amino acids. CDR3 loop: CASSLRVAGESTEAFF. The CDR3 nucleotides read TGTGCCAGCAGCTTACGAGTGGCAGGGGAGAGCACTGAAGCTTTCTTT.

This clonotype was counted at least ten times. CDR3 nucleotides: TGTGCCAGCAGTTATAAGGGGGAGGAAGCTTTCTTT. Translating it yields CASSYKGEEAFF. The chain carries TRBV6-6 and TRBJ1-1, with TRBD1 as a possible D gene (6 bases). There are 12 residues in the CDR3. Between the trimmed V and J ends, which lost 3 bases and 8 bases, there was a span of 10 bases. CDR1 and CDR2 from the germline V gene are MNHNY and SVGAGI (reference sequence).

Many counts were recorded for this clonotype. This rearrangement joins TRBV11-2 to TRBJ2-2; a possible D gene is TRBD2 (5 bases). CDR3 length equals 16 residues. V was clipped by 5 bases and J by 1 base, with 14 bases between them. Germline CDR1 is SGHAT and CDR2 is FQNNGV. The DNA of the CDR3 is TGTGCCAGCAGCCTCGGTCCCGCGGGGAACACCGGGGAGCTGTTTTTT. This sequence encodes CASSLGPAGNTGELFF.

This clonotype was found a few times. At one end the junction does not follow the germline gene, possibly because of a read error. J is TRBJ1-1 and V is TRBV6-1, with D tentatively TRBD1 (6 bases). The CDR3 runs to 13 residues. The germline CDR1 and CDR2 sequences are MNHNS and SASEGT. The CDR3 reads CASSEAGHTEVFF. CDR3 coding DNA: TGTGCCAGCAGTGAAGCGGGACACACTGAAGTTTTCTTT.

This clonotype was counted at least ten times. The chain joins TRBV4-1 to TRBJ2-7, with D possibly TRBD2 on 6 matching bases. The CDR3 has 13 amino acids. V was clipped by 3 bases and J by 6 bases, with 12 bases between them. Germline loops: CDR1 MGHRA, CDR2 YSYEKL. The CDR3 coding sequence is TGCGCCAGCAGCCAGTCCGGGACTCGCGAGCAGTACTTC. As protein: CASSQSGTREQYF.

This clonotype was detected ten times or more. This chain links TRBV21-1 with TRBJ2-1; the DNA was not compared with TRBD2, the D call given in the table. TRBV21-1 is shown as a pseudogene. This CDR3 region has 18 residues. CDR3: CASSKVRQGLSSYNEQFF. As DNA, the CDR3 is TGTGCCAGCAGCAAAGTCCGCCAGGGACTCAGCTCCTACAATGAGCAGTTCTTC.

The J gene is TRBJ1-1, the V gene TRBV6-5, with unresolved D. The germline V gene encodes CDR1 MNHEY and CDR2 SVGAGI. CDR3 length: 15 residues. V lost 0 bases and J 0 bases, leaving 8 bases between the germline ends. The DNA for the CDR3 is TGTGCCAGCAGTTACTCTCGATTGATGAACACTGAAGCTTTCTTT. Its protein product is CASSYSRLMNTEAFF.